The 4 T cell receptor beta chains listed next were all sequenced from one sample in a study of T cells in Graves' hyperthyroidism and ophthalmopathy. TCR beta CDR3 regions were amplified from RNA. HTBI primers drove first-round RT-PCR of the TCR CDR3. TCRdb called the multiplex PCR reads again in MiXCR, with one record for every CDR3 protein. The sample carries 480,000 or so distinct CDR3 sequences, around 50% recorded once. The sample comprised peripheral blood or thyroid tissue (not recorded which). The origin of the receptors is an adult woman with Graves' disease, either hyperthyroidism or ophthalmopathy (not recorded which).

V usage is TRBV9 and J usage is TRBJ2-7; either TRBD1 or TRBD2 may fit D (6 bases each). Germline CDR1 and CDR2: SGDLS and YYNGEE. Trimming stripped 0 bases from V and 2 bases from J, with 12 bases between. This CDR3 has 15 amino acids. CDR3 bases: TGTGCCAGCAGCGTAGATGGAGGGGGTCCCTACGAGCAGTACTTC. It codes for CASSVDGGGPYEQYF.

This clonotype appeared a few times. DNA of the CDR3: TGTGCCAGCAGCGACACTGGAAACACCATATATTTT. Its protein is CASSDTGNTIYF. The rearrangement uses TRBV3-1 and TRBJ1-3; D ambiguous. The CDR3 contains 12 residues. Trimming pared 5 bases from V and 2 bases from J, leaving 4 bases between. Germline-derived CDR1 and CDR2 are LGHDT and YNNKEL (reference sequence). The entire variable domain, with the rest obtained from reference TRBV3-1 and TRBJ1-3, is as follows: DTAVSQTPKYLVTQMGNDKSIKCEQNLGHDTMYWYKQDSKKFLKIMFSYNNKELIINETVPNRFSPKSPDKAHLNLHINSLELGDSAVYFCASSDTGNTIYFGEGSWLTVV.

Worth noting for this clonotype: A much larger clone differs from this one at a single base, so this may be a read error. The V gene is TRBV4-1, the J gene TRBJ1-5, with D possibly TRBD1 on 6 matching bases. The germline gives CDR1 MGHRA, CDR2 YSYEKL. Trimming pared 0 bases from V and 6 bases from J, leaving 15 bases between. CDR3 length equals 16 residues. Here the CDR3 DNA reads TGCGCCAGCAGCCAAGAATTTGCGGACAGAAGTCAGCCCCAGCATTTT. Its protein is CASSQEFADRSQPQHF.

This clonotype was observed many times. CDR3 DNA: TGTGCCAGCAGTTCCAAACCGAACAGGGTTTGGGGCTACACCTTC. Residues: CASSSKPNRVWGYTF. V is TRBV6-2 or TRBV6-3 and J is TRBJ1-2; D possibly corresponds to TRBD1 (6 bases). The V gene lost 4 bases and the J gene lost 8 bases, with 20 bases spanning the gap. There are 15 residues in the CDR3. From germline, CDR1 is MNHEY and CDR2 SVGEGT.